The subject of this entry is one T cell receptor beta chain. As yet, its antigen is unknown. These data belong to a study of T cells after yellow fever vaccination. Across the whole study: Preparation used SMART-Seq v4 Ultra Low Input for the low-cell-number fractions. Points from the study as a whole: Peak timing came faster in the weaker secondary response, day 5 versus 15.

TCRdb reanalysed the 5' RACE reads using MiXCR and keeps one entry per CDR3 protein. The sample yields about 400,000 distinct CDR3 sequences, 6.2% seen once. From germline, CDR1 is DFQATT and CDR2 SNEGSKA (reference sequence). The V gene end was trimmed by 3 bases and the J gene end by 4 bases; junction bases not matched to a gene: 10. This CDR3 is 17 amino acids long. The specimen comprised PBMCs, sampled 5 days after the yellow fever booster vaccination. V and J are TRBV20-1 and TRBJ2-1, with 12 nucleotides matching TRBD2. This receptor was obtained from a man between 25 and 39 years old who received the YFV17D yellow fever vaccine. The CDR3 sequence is CSARRLTGTSGYNEQFF. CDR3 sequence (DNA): TGCAGTGCTAGGCGCTTAACCGGGACTAGCGGGTACAATGAGCAGTTCTTC.